Described below is a single T cell receptor beta chain sequence and its context. Its specificity is unknown. Other nucleotide sequences from this sample produce the same CDR3. As originally analysed: ImmunoSEQ only sent back junction sequences with no quality scores, so filtering was done differently. Profiled with immunoSEQ multiplex PCR; TCRdb holds only in-frame clones, not every one. The DNA gave D and trimming, while V, J and clone size come from that table. The table lists some 2 million clones, about 95% of them singletons, with roughly 1% in the top ten. Positive CCR7 selection of CD45RO-negative cells yielded the naive CD8 cells, and terminally differentiated effector memory CD45RA+ cells were excluded. These data are taken from a study of shared clonotypes between healthy human individuals. Study-level results: Generation probabilities of non-shared clonotypes were lower (relative to those shared by all four donors).

V lost 1 base to trimming and J lost 3 bases, with 7 bases between them. The CDR3 length is 13 residues. Germline V lookup: CDR1 SGHTA, CDR2 FQGNSA. The source is a man younger than 35 in good health. The material sequenced was naive CD8+ T cells sorted from blood. The chain joins TRBV7-2 to TRBJ2-7; D is unclear. The CDR3 spells CASSLVRVYEQYF. DNA of the CDR3: TGTGCCAGCAGCTTAGTCCGGGTCTACGAGCAGTACTTC.